The 18 T cell receptor beta chains below come from one sample, sequenced in a study of blood T cell repertoires in COVID-19. Profiled with immunoSEQ multiplex PCR; TCRdb holds only in-frame clones, not every one. The repertoire holds about 160,000 clones, about 80% seen once, with 7.3% in the top ten. Sequences were obtained from PBMCs or T cells enriched from blood (not recorded which). These receptors were obtained from a man aged 50-59 years who had recovered from COVID-19.

V and J are TRBV30 and TRBJ2-3; no clear D gene. Germline CDR1 reads GTSNPN; CDR2 reads SVGIG (reference sequence). This CDR3 is 14 amino acids long. V was trimmed by 1 base and J by 0 bases, leaving 8 bases between them. The CDR3, as DNA: TGTGCCTGGAGTGGAGAGATAAGCACAGATACGCAGTATTTT. The encoded protein is CAWSGEISTDTQYF.

This chain joins TRBV12-5 and TRBJ2-3, with 8 bases lining up with TRBD2. Germline V CDR1 and CDR2: LGHNT, FRNRAP. Unmatched junction bases numbered 4, after V lost 1 base and J lost 10 bases. The CDR3 contains 13 residues. This chain's CDR3 is CASGLAGGPAQYF. Written as DNA, the CDR3 is TGTGCTAGTGGTTTGGCGGGGGGGCCAGCGCAGTATTTT.

The chain uses TRBV18 and TRBJ1-2, with TRBD1 matching 7 bases. With 6 bases clipped from V and 0 bases from J, the junction kept 7 bases outside the gene matches. The CDR3 runs to 15 residues. CDR1 and CDR2 from the germline V gene are KGHSH and LQKENI. CDR3 in amino acids: CASSTDRTPNYGYTF. Written as DNA, the CDR3 is TGTGCCAGCTCTACGGACAGGACCCCTAACTATGGCTACACCTTC.

The DNA of the CDR3 is TGCAGCGTTGAAGCGGGGGGGGGACAGCCCCAGCATTTT. Translated, it gives CSVEAGGGQPQHF. V usage is TRBV29-1 and J usage is TRBJ1-5, with D perhaps TRBD1 (5 bases). Trimming shortened V by 1 base and J by 7 bases, and 11 bases separated the two germline ends. Germline CDR1 reads SQVTM; CDR2 reads ANQGSEA. The CDR3 length is 13 residues.

The gene calls are TRBV7-2 and TRBJ1-1; D perhaps matches TRBD1 (5 bases). V dropped 1 base and J dropped 0 bases, with 9 bases sitting between them. This CDR3 has 15 amino acids. Germline V gene sequence: CDR1 SGHTA, CDR2 FQGNSA. This chain's CDR3 is CASSLGYRMNTEAFF. The CDR3 DNA reads TGTGCCAGCAGCTTAGGATACAGGATGAACACTGAAGCTTTCTTT. The full variable domain, its missing parts supplied by reference TRBV7-2 and TRBJ1-1, is GAGVSQSPSNKVTEKGKDVELRCDPISGHTALYWYRQSLGQGLEFLIYFQGNSAPDKSGLPSDRFSAERTGGSVSTLTIQRTQQEDSAVYLCASSLGYRMNTEAFFGQGTRLTVV.

The table lists this clone with a count of one. The chain joins TRBV4-2 to TRBJ2-2, with a tentative D call TRBD2 (7 bases). This CDR3 has 15 amino acids. Germline CDR1 LGHNA, CDR2 YNFKEQ. Trimming stripped 4 bases from V and 7 bases from J, with 16 bases between. In DNA, the CDR3 is TGTGCCAGCAGCCGGTGGGGGGGCCGGGACGGGGAGCTGTTTTTT. It codes for CASSRWGGRDGELFF.

The V call is TRBV4-2, the J call TRBJ1-2, with 9 bases identical to TRBD1. Germline assignment: CDR1 LGHNA and CDR2 YNFKEQ. The CDR3 sequence is 15 residues long. V was clipped by 0 bases and J by 4 bases; unmatched bases: 3. In DNA, the CDR3 is TGTGCCAGCAGCCAAGAAGGGACAGGGTTCTATGGCTACACCTTC. Its translation is CASSQEGTGFYGYTF.

J is TRBJ1-1 and V is TRBV12-5, with 11 bases fitting TRBD1. The CDR3 contains 16 residues. V gave up 5 bases and J gave up 3 bases; unmatched junction bases: 8. From germline, CDR1 is LGHNT and CDR2 FRNRAP. CDR3 in DNA: TGTGCTAGTGGTACCCGGACAGGGGGCATGGACACTGAAGCTTTCTTT. Translation gives CASGTRTGGMDTEAFF.

The chain joins TRBV10-3 to TRBJ2-2; D remains unclear. Per the germline V gene, CDR1 is ENHRY and CDR2 is SYGVKD. There are 13 residues in the CDR3. V was clipped by 4 bases and J by 0 bases, with 3 bases between them. The CDR3 region is CAISAANTGELFF. The CDR3 DNA reads as TGTGCCATCAGTGCAGCGAACACCGGGGAGCTGTTTTTT.

The V and J genes are TRBV12-3 or TRBV12-4 and TRBJ2-3; possibly TRBD2 for D (5 bases). V gave up 7 bases and J gave up 2 bases, with 10 bases separating them. The CDR3 is 13 amino acids. Here the CDR3 reads CASIDGDTDTQYF. In nucleotides, the CDR3 is TGTGCCAGCATTGACGGGGACACAGATACGCAGTATTTT.

The chain joins TRBV5-1 to TRBJ2-1; 7 bases align to TRBD1. V lost 3 bases and J lost 0; bases outside the gene matches: 3. Germline CDR1 reads SGHRS; CDR2 reads YFSETQ. CDR3 size: 15 residues. The CDR3 is CASSSAGGSYNEQFF. Here the CDR3 DNA reads TGCGCCAGCAGCTCCGCAGGGGGCTCCTACAATGAGCAGTTCTTC.

The chain recombines TRBV12-3 or TRBV12-4 with TRBJ1-2; 8 bases agree with TRBD1. The CDR3 consists of 13 residues. The junction had 4 bases not matched to a gene; V was cut back by 6 bases and J by 4 bases. CDR3 amino acids: CASSPTGAYGYTF. The CDR3 coding sequence is TGTGCCAGCAGCCCGACAGGGGCCTATGGCTACACCTTC.

This clone was counted a single time. V is TRBV11-2 and J is TRBJ2-2, with a weak D call TRBD2 (6 bases). V lost 1 base to trimming and J lost 7 bases, with 16 bases between them. Germline lookup yields CDR1 SGHAT and CDR2 FQNNGV. The CDR3 covers 16 residues. CDR3 sequence reads: CASSLAEGWFGGELFF. Written as DNA, the CDR3 is TGTGCCAGCAGCTTAGCGGAGGGTTGGTTTGGCGGGGAGCTGTTTTTT.

This clone has just one count. J is TRBJ2-7 and V is TRBV3-1 (or the pseudogene TRBV3-2); the D gene is possibly TRBD1 (5 bases). Trimming shortened V by 1 base and J by 1 base, and 20 bases separated the two germline ends. Looked up from germline, CDR1 is LGHDT and CDR2 is YNNKEL (reference sequence). This CDR3 is 18 amino acids long. In nucleotides, the CDR3 is TGTGCCAGCAGCCAAGGGGGTGGACAAGGAGTAGCTTCCTACGAGCAGTACTTC. Encoded protein: CASSQGGGQGVASYEQYF.

Details on this clone: This sample includes further DNA sequences coding for the same CDR3. The chain carries TRBV19 and TRBJ2-7; TRBD1 is a possible D gene (6 bases). CDR3 length: 14 amino acids. V lost 3 bases, J lost 3 bases, and 12 bases lay in between. Germline V CDR1 and CDR2: LNHDA, SQIVND (reference sequence). CDR3 sequence: CASSIQGSSYEQYF. For the CDR3, the DNA is TGTGCCAGTAGTATCCAGGGGTCTAGCTACGAGCAGTACTTC.

The chain joins TRBV6-5 to TRBJ1-4, with 9 bases that match TRBD1. The trim removed 2 bases at V and 7 bases at J, leaving 5 bases unmatched. The CDR3 extends over 15 amino acids. CDR1 and CDR2 from the germline V gene are MNHEY and SVGAGI. In DNA form, the CDR3 reads TGTGCCAGCAGTTACACAGGGGGCCGTAGTGAAAAACTGTTTTTT. Translating gives CASSYTGGRSEKLFF.

The rearrangement links TRBV3-1 (or the pseudogene TRBV3-2) to TRBJ1-6; the match to TRBD1 covers 9 bases. This CDR3 is 15 amino acids long. The V segment lost 2 bases and the J segment 10 bases; nucleotides outside the gene matches: 6. Germline CDR1 is LGHDT and CDR2 is YNNKEL (reference sequence). Here the CDR3 reads CASSQRYTGGSPLHF. CDR3 in DNA: TGTGCCAGCAGCCAAAGATATACAGGGGGCTCACCCCTCCACTTT.

The rearrangement links TRBV18 to TRBJ1-4; D is unresolved. The germline CDR1 and CDR2 sequences are KGHSH and LQKENI. This CDR3 region has 15 residues. The V and J ends lost 0 bases and 7 bases respectively, with 12 bases between them. This chain's CDR3 is CASSPPNSRGEKLFF. CDR3 in DNA: TGTGCCAGCTCACCACCGAACAGTCGGGGTGAAAAACTGTTTTTT.